Presented here are 10 T cell receptor beta chains from one specimen sequenced in a study of T cell changes during pregnancy in multiple sclerosis. Produced via immunoSEQ multiplex PCR; TCRdb's table is partial and in-frame only. The profile shows about 49,000 clones, almost 90% of them singletons. Here the sequenced sample was peripheral blood, taken after pregnancy. The source of these receptors is a female donor in good health, enrolled as a control in a pregnancy study.

This clone was seen only a few times. The chain employs TRBV27 and TRBJ2-2, with a tentative D call TRBD2 (5 bases). V shed 2 bases and J shed 8 bases, with 6 bases lying between them. CDR1 and CDR2 (germline): MNHEY, SMNVEV (reference sequence). The CDR3 is made up of 12 amino acids. As DNA, the CDR3 is TGTGCCAGCAGTTTACGGGGAGGGGAGCTGTTTTTT. Translating it yields CASSLRGGELFF.

The chain carries TRBV27 and TRBJ1-1; the match to TRBD1 covers 9 bases. The length of the CDR3 is 16 residues. Trimming cost V 6 bases and J 2 bases; bases outside gene matches: 10. CDR1 MNHEY and CDR2 SMNVEV come from the germline V gene (reference sequence). The DNA for the CDR3 is TGTGCCAGCAGCTCGGGACAGGGCCGAGTTAACACTGAAGCTTTCTTT. Its protein is CASSSGQGRVNTEAFF.

V is TRBV6-4 and J is TRBJ1-5; the D is unclear. V lost 2 bases and J lost 0, with 8 bases in between. The CDR3 has 15 amino acids. Germline-derived CDR1 and CDR2 are MRHNA and SNTAGT. The CDR3, as DNA: TGTGCCAGCAGTGACCCTACAGATAGCAATCAGCCCCAGCATTTT. Protein product: CASSDPTDSNQPQHF.

The V gene is TRBV5-4, the J gene TRBJ2-1; 14 bases match TRBD2. CDR3 length: 15 amino acids. The junction had 6 bases not matched to a gene; V was cut back by 4 bases and J by 9 bases. Germline assignment: CDR1 SGHNT and CDR2 YYREEE (reference sequence). Here the CDR3 DNA reads TGTGCCAGCAGCGCGACTAGCGGGAGGGCCAGTGAGCAGTTCTTC. Protein: CASSATSGRASEQFF.

The CDR3 bases are TGTGCCAGCAGTTTATTAGGGGTGGGACTCTACGAGCAGTACTTC. It is translated as CASSLLGVGLYEQYF. The chain links TRBV27 to TRBJ2-7, with D possibly being TRBD2 (6 bases). The CDR3 runs 15 residues. V was pared by 1 base and J by 3 bases, with 13 bases between. Germline loops: CDR1 MNHEY, CDR2 SMNVEV (reference sequence).

The sample holds one count of this clone. The rearrangement joins TRBV7-8 to TRBJ1-1, with D perhaps matching TRBD1 (5 bases). From germline, CDR1 is SGHVS and CDR2 FQNEAQ. The CDR3 sequence is 15 residues long. With 1 base removed from V and 4 bases from J, the gap between germline ends came to 13 bases. DNA of the CDR3: TGTGCCAGCAGCTTAGAGTTCAGGGCCCGCACTGAAGCTTTCTTT. Its translation is CASSLEFRARTEAFF. The complete variable domain, with remaining parts taken from reference TRBV7-8 and TRBJ1-1, reads GAGVSQSPRYKVAKRGQDVALRCDPISGHVSLFWYQQALGQGPEFLTYFQNEAQLDKSGLPSDRFFAERPEGSVSTLKIQRTQQEDSAVYLCASSLEFRARTEAFFGQGTRLTVV.

The chain links TRBV7-9 to TRBJ1-1; D is perhaps TRBD1 (5 bases). The CDR3 contains 15 residues. Germline CDR1 and CDR2: SEHNR and FQNEAQ (reference sequence). Trimming took 1 base from V and 0 from J, leaving 9 bases between them. CDR3 region: CASSLVRGLNTEAFF. CDR3 sequence (DNA): TGTGCCAGCAGCTTAGTAAGGGGCTTGAACACTGAAGCTTTCTTT.

Worth noting for this clone: A read error may produce the germline difference seen at one junction end. The chain employs TRBV7-7 and TRBJ2-1, with a weak D call TRBD2 (6 bases). Germline CDR1 SSHAT, CDR2 FNYEAQ (reference sequence). This CDR3 contains 16 residues. DNA of the CDR3: TGTGCTAGCAGCTTAGGTTGGACTACTCCCTACAATGAGCAGTTCTTC. Translation: CASSLGWTTPYNEQFF.

This clone was picked up one time. The rearrangement uses TRBV5-6 and TRBJ1-2, with D tentatively TRBD1 (5 bases). Trimming removed 2 bases at V and 3 bases at J, with 14 bases between. The length of the CDR3 is 15 residues. Germline CDR1 and CDR2: SGHDT and YYEEEE. The CDR3 loop is CASSFAGEGDYGYTF. The CDR3 bases are TGTGCCAGCAGCTTTGCTGGGGAAGGGGACTATGGCTACACCTTC.

This chain links TRBV27 with TRBJ2-7, with D possibly TRBD2 on 5 matching bases. The CDR3 runs 15 residues. Germline CDR1 and CDR2: MNHEY and SMNVEV (reference sequence). V was shortened by 0 bases and J by 11 bases, with 20 bases between the two germline ends. The DNA of the CDR3 is TGTGCCAGCAGTTTATCGGGCACCATGAGCGGTCGGGAGTACTTC. Translation: CASSLSGTMSGREYF.